This is a list of T cell receptor beta chains from one sample in a study of CD8 T cells in Susac syndrome. Via MiXCR, TCRdb re-called the immunoSEQ multiplex PCR reads, giving one row per CDR3 protein. The data contain 180,000 or so distinct CDR3 sequences, approximately 96% of them singletons. Sequenced input: CD4+ T cells from PBMCs. Every receptor here comes from a human donor with multiple sclerosis. The CDR3 runs from the conserved cysteine through the conserved F or W. The order of the fields is J gene, V gene, clone size, D gene, CDR3 protein, CDR3 DNA. A D gene is named only where the DNA matches it firmly. Clone sizes are given selectively: once, few, many, or a class where the clone is expanded.

TRBJ1-1 | TRBV3-1 | . | . | CASRGRDKNTEAFF | TGTGCCAGCAGAGGCCGGGACAAGAACACTGAAGCTTTCTTT
TRBJ1-1 | TRBV2 | . | . | CASSVTHKEGFF | TGTGCCAGCAGTGTTACACATAAGGAGGGTTTCTTT
TRBJ2-2 | TRBV29-1 | . | . | CSVRQTNTGELFF | TGCAGCGTTCGTCAGACGAACACCGGGGAGCTGTTTTTT
TRBJ2-1 | TRBV20-1 | . | . | CCGGARNEQFF | TGCTGTGGCGGGGCTAGAAATGAGCAGTTCTTC
TRBJ2-7 | TRBV30 | . | TRBD2 | CAWTPCPGGTYEQYF | TGTGCCTGGACCCCCTGCCCGGGGGGGACCTACGAGCAGTACTTC
TRBJ1-1 | TRBV7-9 | . | . | CASSFEVNTEAFF | TGTGCCAGCAGCTTTGAAGTAAACACTGAAGCTTTCTTT
TRBJ2-2 | TRBV5-1 | . | . | CASSLGSTGELFF | TGCGCCAGCAGCTTGGGTTCCACCGGGGAGCTGTTTTTT
TRBJ2-2 | TRBV2 | . | TRBD1 | CASSEGPGQDTGELFF | TGTGCCAGCAGTGAAGGGCCCGGACAGGACACCGGGGAGCTGTTTTTT
TRBJ2-6 | TRBV5-1 | . | . | CASSLGDGNVLTF | TGCGCCAGCAGCTTGGGGGACGGCAACGTCCTGACTTTC
TRBJ2-5 | TRBV5-6 | . | TRBD1 | CASSRTGQGRETQYF | TGTGCCAGCAGCCGCACGGGACAGGGAAGGGAGACCCAGTACTTC
TRBJ2-1 | TRBV5-4 | . | TRBD2 | CASRFLAGGINEQFF | TGTGCCAGCAGGTTCCTAGCGGGGGGGATCAATGAGCAGTTCTTC
TRBJ2-2 | TRBV12-3/TRBV12-4 | . | TRBD2 | CASSLEIWTSGRNTGELFF | TGTGCCAGCAGCCTTGAGATTTGGACTAGCGGGAGGAACACCGGGGAGCTGTTTTTT
TRBJ2-2 | TRBV20-1 | . | . | CSASYSPANTGELFF | TGCAGTGCTTCCTATTCCCCGGCGAACACCGGGGAGCTGTTTTTT
TRBJ2-7 | TRBV15 | . | . | CATSEGYEQYF | TGTGCCACCAGCGAAGGGTACGAGCAGTACTTC
TRBJ1-5 | TRBV28 | once | . | CASPTGAEPQHF | TGTGCCAGCCCGACAGGAGCTGAGCCCCAGCATTTT
TRBJ1-1 | TRBV5-1 | . | . | CASSPGGEPAFF | TGCGCCAGCAGCCCCGGCGGGGAGCCAGCTTTCTTT
TRBJ2-2 | TRBV6-6 | . | . | CASSFPLGGELFF | TGTGCCAGCAGTTTCCCTCTTGGCGGGGAGCTGTTTTTT